Presented here are 17 T cell receptor beta chains from one specimen sequenced in a study of T-cell memory formation after mild COVID-19. One entry per CDR3 protein results from TCRdb running MiXCR on the 5' RACE reads. In the table there are hundreds of thousands of distinct CDR3 sequences, around 8% of which are singletons. Material for sequencing was PBMCs or a T cell subset sorted from them (not recorded which). The receptor source for this set is a man in his late teens or twenties who had mild COVID-19 (a few samples of this study predate the infection). Cell type and time point are not known.

The table lists this clonotype with a few counts. This chain uses TRBV6-5 with TRBJ2-7; D is perhaps TRBD2 (6 bases). V was clipped by 7 bases and J by 5 bases, with 15 bases between them. This CDR3 spans 13 amino acids. The germline gives CDR1 MNHEY, CDR2 SVGAGI. CDR3 in amino acids: CASTHGGVHEQYF. The CDR3 bases are TGTGCCAGCACCCACGGGGGAGTCCACGAGCAGTACTTC.

This clonotype has a handful of counts. This chain connects TRBV12-3 or TRBV12-4 to TRBJ1-1; D unclear. Trimming pared 4 bases from V and 4 bases from J, leaving 7 bases between. This CDR3 is built from 12 residues. The CDR3 loop is CASSYRSTEAFF. The CDR3 nucleotides are TGTGCCAGCAGTTATCGGAGCACTGAAGCTTTCTTT.

Comment on this clonotype: Compared with germline, one end of the junction differs, possibly owing to a read error. J is TRBJ1-5 and V is TRBV20-1; TRBD1 is a possible D gene (6 bases). This CDR3 region has 14 residues. Germline V gene sequence: CDR1 DFQATT, CDR2 SNEGSKA (reference sequence). CDR3 coding DNA: TGCAGTGCTGGAGAAGGGGGTAGCGATCAGCCCCAGCATTTT. Its protein product is CSAGEGGSDQPQHF.

This clonotype was recorded a few times. The chain carries TRBV25-1 and TRBJ2-1; weak D call: TRBD1 (6 bases). V was trimmed by 4 bases and J by 4 bases, leaving 23 bases between them. CDR3 length equals 18 residues. The germline gives CDR1 MGHDK, CDR2 SYGVNS. CDR3 bases: TGTGCCAGCAGTGTCAGACAGGCCATGCCATTTTTTTACAATGAGCAGTTCTTC. Its protein is CASSVRQAMPFFYNEQFF. Using reference TRBV25-1 and TRBJ2-1 for the parts outside the CDR3, the full variable domain is EADIYQTPRYLVIGTGKKITLECSQTMGHDKMYWYQQDPGMELHLIHYSYGVNSTEKGDLSSESTVSRIRTEHFPLTLESARPSHTSQYLCASSVRQAMPFFYNEQFFGPGTRLTVL.

This clonotype was detected only a few times. V usage is TRBV19 and J usage is TRBJ2-2; 8 bases fit TRBD1. Germline CDR1 reads LNHDA; CDR2 reads SQIVND (reference sequence). The CDR3 consists of 12 residues. Trimming removed 6 bases from V and 10 bases from J; junction bases left unmatched: 4. CDR3 in amino acids: CASRDRAEELFF. The CDR3 DNA sequence: TGTGCCAGTAGGGACAGGGCCGAGGAGCTGTTTTTT.

This clonotype was observed a handful of times. The chain employs TRBV27 and TRBJ2-3; D call uncertain. Trimming pared 3 bases from V and 5 bases from J, leaving 18 bases between. This CDR3 contains 16 residues. The germline CDR1 and CDR2 sequences are MNHEY and SMNVEV (reference sequence). The CDR3 here is CASSFQSSPKGDTQYF. Here the CDR3 DNA reads TGTGCCAGCAGTTTCCAATCTAGTCCAAAGGGAGATACGCAGTATTTT.

The genes are TRBV5-1 and TRBJ2-5, with D possibly matching TRBD1 (6 bases). V lost 4 bases to trimming and J lost 5 bases, with 18 bases between them. Per germline, CDR1 SGHRS and CDR2 YFSETQ. The CDR3 runs 15 residues. This chain's CDR3 is CASSRQEPARETQYF. CDR3 in DNA: TGCGCCAGCAGCAGACAGGAACCTGCTAGGGAGACCCAGTACTTC.

This clonotype was counted between two and nine times. This sequence joins TRBV20-1 and TRBJ1-1; the D is unclear. The CDR3 is 14 residues long. The V gene lost 0 bases and the J gene lost 6 bases, with 14 bases spanning the gap. In germline, CDR1 is DFQATT, CDR2 SNEGSKA (reference sequence). The CDR3 protein is CSARDPYIDAEAFF. In DNA form, the CDR3 reads TGCAGTGCTAGAGATCCGTACATCGACGCTGAAGCTTTCTTT.

The V gene is TRBV9, the J gene TRBJ1-1; 7 nucleotides agree with TRBD1. CDR3 length equals 15 residues. CDR1 is SGDLS and CDR2 is YYNGEE in the germline V gene. Trimming at V came to 4 bases and at J to 4 bases, leaving 10 bases not matched to a gene. CDR3 sequence (DNA): TGTGCCAGCAGCCGCCAGACAGGGATCGGCACTGAAGCTTTCTTT. This encodes CASSRQTGIGTEAFF.

V gene TRBV7-2 combines with J gene TRBJ1-2; 8 nucleotides line up with TRBD1. V was pared by 5 bases and J by 4 bases, with 6 bases of the junction left unmatched. Germline CDR1 and CDR2: SGHTA and FQGNSA. The CDR3 sequence is 14 residues long. CDR3 nucleotides: TGTGCCAGCAGCACGCAACAGGGGGTCTATGGCTACACCTTC. Protein product: CASSTQQGVYGYTF.

This clonotype has only a few counts. For the CDR3, the DNA is TGTGCCACCAGGGGAGGGGGGGGGCCCCCCGAATCCTACAATGAGCAGTTCTTC. Amino acid sequence: CATRGGGGPPESYNEQFF. The V call is TRBV24-1, the J call TRBJ2-1, with a possible D match to TRBD2 (7 bases). The CDR3 spans 18 residues. Trimming removed 7 bases from V and 1 base from J, with 22 bases in between. Germline values: CDR1 KGHDR, CDR2 SFDVKD.

This chain links TRBV7-3 with TRBJ2-2, with 7 bases that match TRBD1. The CDR3 is 13 amino acids. V was clipped by 5 bases and J by 6 bases; unmatched bases: 3. The germline CDR1 and CDR2 sequences are SGHTA and FQGTGA. For the CDR3, the DNA is TGTGCCAGCAGCACCCAGGGGGCCGGGGAGCTGTTTTTT. Translated, it gives CASSTQGAGELFF.

CDR3 DNA: TGTGCCAGCAGTCACAGCTTAACTGAAGCTTTCTTT. This codes for CASSHSLTEAFF. This chain joins TRBV12-3 or TRBV12-4 and TRBJ1-1; no clear D gene. CDR3 length: 12 residues. V lost 5 bases, J lost 5 bases, and 9 bases lay in between.

The chain has TRBV5-1 and TRBJ1-1; weak D call: TRBD1 (5 bases). Trimming removed 1 base from V and 8 bases from J, with 15 bases in between. The CDR3 runs 14 residues. Germline V lookup: CDR1 SGHRS, CDR2 YFSETQ. CDR3 sequence (DNA): TGCGCCAGCAGCTTGTGGGGGAGTAACTTGGAAGCTTTCTTT. Translating gives CASSLWGSNLEAFF.

The gene calls are TRBV14 and TRBJ2-7, with TRBD1 as a possible D gene (6 bases). This CDR3 contains 16 residues. Germline lookup yields CDR1 SGHDN and CDR2 FVKESK. Deletions cut 4 bases from V and 2 bases from J, with 18 bases between. CDR3 residues: CASSRGQEDLPYEQYV. The CDR3, as DNA: TGTGCCAGCAGCCGGGGACAAGAGGACCTTCCCTACGAGCAGTACGTC.

This clonotype occurred a few times. The chain links TRBV4-3 to TRBJ1-6; 7 nucleotides align to TRBD1. The CDR3 spans 21 residues. CDR1 and CDR2 (germline): LGHNA, YSLEER. The junction had 18 bases not matched to a gene; V was cut back by 4 bases and J by 0 bases. CDR3 in amino acids: CASSPRPWQGVLDSYNSPLHF. Here the CDR3 DNA reads TGCGCCAGCAGCCCCAGGCCCTGGCAGGGGGTGTTGGACTCCTATAATTCACCCCTCCACTTT.

Many counts were recorded for this clonotype. The gene calls are TRBV5-1 and TRBJ2-3, with 10 bases aligning to TRBD2. V shed 1 base, J shed 6 bases, and the junction held 8 bases outside the gene matches. Germline assignment: CDR1 SGHRS and CDR2 YFSETQ. The length of the CDR3 is 16 residues. The CDR3 DNA follows: TGCGCCAGCAGCTTGATTCCAGCGGGGGGGCCGGATACGCAGTATTTT. Translation gives CASSLIPAGGPDTQYF.